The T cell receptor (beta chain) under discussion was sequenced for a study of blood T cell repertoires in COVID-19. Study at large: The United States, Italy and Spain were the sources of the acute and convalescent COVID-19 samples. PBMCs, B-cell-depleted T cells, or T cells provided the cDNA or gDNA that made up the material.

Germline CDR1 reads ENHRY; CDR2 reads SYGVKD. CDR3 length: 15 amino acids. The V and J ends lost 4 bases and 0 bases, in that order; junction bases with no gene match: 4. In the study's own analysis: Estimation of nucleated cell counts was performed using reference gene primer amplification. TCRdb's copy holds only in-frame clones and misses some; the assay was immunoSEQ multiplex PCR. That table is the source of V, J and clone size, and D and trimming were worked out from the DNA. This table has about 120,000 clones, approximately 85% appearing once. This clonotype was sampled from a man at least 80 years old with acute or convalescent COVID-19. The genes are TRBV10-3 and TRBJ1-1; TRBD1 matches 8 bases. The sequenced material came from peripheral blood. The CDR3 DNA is TGTGCCATCAGTGGGACAGGGAACATGAACACTGAAGCTTTCTTT. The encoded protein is CAISGTGNMNTEAFF.